The clone carrying this T cell receptor (beta chain) was detected ten times or more. Its specificity is not known. Germline values: CDR1 MNHEY, CDR2 SMNVEV (reference sequence). V lost 6 bases to trimming and J lost 2 bases, with 17 bases between them. This CDR3 contains 15 residues. RNA served as the template for amplifying TCR beta CDR3 regions. The workflow started with a first-round RT-PCR run with HTBI primers and then moved on to a second-round multiplex PCR. TCRdb ran MiXCR on the multiplex PCR reads and lists one entry per CDR3 protein. The data hold some 520,000 distinct CDR3 sequences, with over 13% observed a single time. Moderate-to-severe activity, CAS ≥3, NOSPECS ≥4 and duration under 3 months were recorded for donors with ophthalmopathy. The sample is drawn from a study of Graves' ophthalmopathy and Graves' hyperthyroidism. Across the study: There was a collection of peripheral blood at initial diagnosis, before any treatment.

Findings and limits, study-wide: Separation of ophthalmopathy from stable hyperthyroidism was achieved by a 13-signature model, at 85% to 90% sensitivity and 81.08% specificity. Detection in blood was also observed for most expanded thyroid clonotypes above 0.001 frequency.

The TCR was taken from a woman aged 25-40 years with Graves' ophthalmopathy. Sequencing used blood. The rearrangement uses TRBV27 and TRBJ2-7; D may be TRBD2 (5 bases). This CDR3 reads CASSLLTGSAYEQYF. CDR3 DNA: TGTGCCAGCAGCCTTCTGACTGGGAGCGCCTACGAGCAGTACTTC.